The clone carrying this T cell receptor beta chain was detected a few times. The CDR3 runs 13 residues. Trimming stripped 0 bases from V and 7 bases from J, with 9 bases between. Germline CDR1 SGHTA, CDR2 FQGNSA. This record comes from a study of T cell responses to AZD1222 COVID-19 vaccine. Samples with a second dose at about 4 or about 12 weeks were pooled together. This table comes from immunoSEQ multiplex PCR, and its TCRdb copy is limited to in-frame clones, with some not included. The table has 150,000 to 200,000 clones, roughly nine tenths seen once. The chain combines TRBV7-2 with TRBJ1-1; no reliable D call. The TCR was taken from an adult who received the AZD1222 COVID-19 vaccine. The material sequenced was peripheral blood, taken 28 days after the second AZD1222 dose. The CDR3 bases are TGTGCCAGCAGCTTAGCGACGGATTTTGAAGCTTTCTTT. It is translated as CASSLATDFEAFF.